This T cell receptor beta chain emerged from a study of T cell responses to AZD1222 COVID-19 vaccine. Overall study results and limits: Baseline testing showed seropositivity in only a handful of AZD1222 recipients. Following two doses of AZD1222, Spike-specific TCR breadth and depth rose. Donors were mostly white British, more females; clonal diversity possibly underestimated. Regions 160-218 and 743-854 dominated among vaccine-associated CD4 TCRs spanning spike.

Trimming cost V 8 bases and J 2 bases, with 12 bases left between them. The CDR3 spans 12 residues. Germline V gives CDR1 GTSNPN, CDR2 SVGIG (reference sequence). A note on this clone: Its antigen is unknown.

The data were produced by immunoSEQ multiplex PCR, yet TCRdb's version contains in-frame clones alone and is incomplete. The sample consists of about 140,000 clones, about four fifths of them appearing once. The clonotype comes from an adult in good health. Source: peripheral blood, taken on day 0 of AZD1222 vaccination. The chain has TRBV30 and TRBJ1-1; D is unresolved. As DNA, the CDR3 is TGTGCCGCCTCCCCAGGCAACACTGAAGCTTTCTTT. It is translated as CAASPGNTEAFF. Full variable domain (missing parts from reference TRBV30 and TRBJ1-1): SQTIHQWPATLVQPVGSPLSLECTVEGTSNPNLYWYRQAAGRGLQLLFYSVGIGQISSEVPQNLSASRPQDRQFILSSKKLLLSDSGFYLCAASPGNTEAFFGQGTRLTVV.